This T cell receptor (beta chain) is from a study of cytomegalovirus exposure and HLA in healthy donors. Comment on this clone: Antigen: not known.

The PCR used 60 Vbeta and 13 Jbeta primers. Clones were sequenced by immunoSEQ multiplex PCR, and TCRdb holds only the in-frame ones, with some missing. The data contain approximately 170,000 clones, over 70% of them seen just once; the ten biggest clones take up less than 2%. Study results and limitations: Later analysis identified a missense DCLRE1C variant that was linked to TCR beta V- and J-gene trimming. Upon later analysis, TCR association rates were observed to vary by HLA locus, being highest for DRB1 and lowest for HLA-C. From TCR beta sequences, most subjects' HLA-A and HLA-B alleles were reportedly predicted accurately.

The CDR3 is 17 residues long. V lost 1 base to trimming and J lost 6 bases; unmatched junction nucleotides: 11. Germline V gene data show CDR1 as LNHNV and CDR2 as YYDKDF (reference sequence). The genes are TRBV15 and TRBJ2-3, with TRBD2 matching 9 bases. The TCR originated in a woman between 18 and 29 years old in good health and CMV-seronegative. Sequencing was done on a sample of PBMCs. The CDR3 DNA reads as TGTGCCACCAGCAGAGGCCTACTAGCGGGCACTTCGGATACGCAGTATTTT. It is translated as CATSRGLLAGTSDTQYF. Variable domain in full (rest from reference TRBV15 and TRBJ2-3): DAMVIQNPRYQVTQFGKPVTLSCSQTLNHNVMYWYQQKSSQAPKLLFHYYDKDFNNEADTPDNFQSRRPNTSFCFLDIRSPGLGDTAMYLCATSRGLLAGTSDTQYFGPGTRLTVL.